These 10 T cell receptor beta chains were all obtained from the same sample, sequenced in a study of Graves' ophthalmopathy and Graves' hyperthyroidism. Amplification of the TCR beta CDR3 regions used RNA transcripts (as template). HTBI primers were employed in first-round RT-PCR, then a second-round multiplex PCR followed. TCRdb reprocessed the multiplex PCR reads via MiXCR and lists one record per CDR3 protein. The table lists approximately 500,000 distinct CDR3 sequences, 13% to 15% of them singletons. Input material: blood. These receptors all come from a young woman with Graves' ophthalmopathy.

This clonotype came up many times. The chain is built from TRBV12-3 or TRBV12-4 and TRBJ2-7, with D maybe TRBD2 (5 bases). The CDR3 totals 13 residues. Trimming removed 6 bases from V and 1 base from J, with 10 bases in between. The DNA for the CDR3 is TGTGCCAGCAGGCCCGGGGTGTCCTACGAGCAGTACTTC. Its protein is CASRPGVSYEQYF.

This clonotype was detected many times. The chain has TRBV2 and TRBJ1-1; D not resolved. Per germline, CDR1 SNHLY and CDR2 FYNNEI. The CDR3 sequence is 11 residues long. The V gene lost 7 bases and the J gene lost 6 bases, with 9 bases spanning the gap. The CDR3 protein is CASISGSEAFF. The CDR3, as DNA: TGTGCCAGCATCAGTGGGTCTGAAGCTTTCTTT.

This clonotype appeared many times. The chain is built from TRBV20-1 and TRBJ1-5, with 9 positions matching TRBD1. The trim removed 6 bases at V and 6 bases at J, leaving 9 bases unmatched. CDR3 size: 14 residues. The germline V gene has CDR1 DFQATT and CDR2 SNEGSKA (reference sequence). CDR3 sequence: CSAKGQGLVQPQHF. CDR3 sequence (DNA): TGCAGTGCAAAAGGACAGGGGTTGGTTCAGCCCCAGCATTTT.

This clonotype was counted only a few times. This chain links TRBV30 with TRBJ1-2; D not certain. The CDR3 sequence is 14 residues long. Between the trimmed V and J ends, which lost 2 bases and 4 bases, there was a span of 14 bases. Looked up from germline, CDR1 is GTSNPN and CDR2 is SVGIG (reference sequence). The CDR3 is CAWSSPLGGYGYTF. CDR3 coding DNA: TGTGCCTGGAGTAGCCCCCTGGGCGGCTATGGCTACACCTTC.

This clonotype was detected many times. The chain has TRBV27 and TRBJ2-7, with D maybe TRBD1 (6 bases). Germline values: CDR1 MNHEY, CDR2 SMNVEV (reference sequence). V shed 6 bases and J shed 3 bases, with 18 bases lying between them. The CDR3 consists of 15 residues. For the CDR3, the DNA is TGTGCCAGCAGACAAGGGACACTGGCCCTCTACGAGCAGTACTTC. It translates to CASRQGTLALYEQYF.

This clonotype has a count of ten or more. V and J are TRBV27 and TRBJ2-7; 9 bases are shared with TRBD2. Germline values: CDR1 MNHEY, CDR2 SMNVEV (reference sequence). With V trimmed by 5 bases and J by 0 bases, 2 bases remained unmatched. The CDR3 contains 14 residues. The CDR3 spells CASSLSGSSYEQYF. The CDR3 nucleotides are TGTGCCAGCAGTCTTAGCGGGAGCTCCTACGAGCAGTACTTC.

Comments on this clonotype: A much larger clone is a single base away; this may be a read error. CDR3 sequence: CASSGQFTGELFF. The DNA of the CDR3 is TGTGCCAGCAGCGGACAGTTCACCGGGGAGCTGTTTTTT. V gene TRBV6-1 combines with J gene TRBJ2-2; possibly TRBD1 for D (6 bases). This CDR3 is built from 13 residues. V was cut by 6 bases and J by 4 bases, with 9 bases left in between. Germline CDR1 reads MNHNS; CDR2 reads SASEGT.

As regards this clonotype: This clone may be a read error of a much larger clone one base away. This sequence joins TRBV27 and TRBJ2-7, with D possibly matching TRBD2 (6 bases). V lost 6 bases and J 4 bases, leaving 16 bases between the germline ends. This CDR3 comprises 14 residues. Germline CDR1 is MNHEY and CDR2 is SMNVEV (reference sequence). CDR3 bases: TGTGCCAGCAGAATAAGACATGGAGGGTACGAGCAGTACTTC. Translation gives CASRIRHGGYEQYF.

The CDR3 nucleotides are TGTGCCAGCAGTTTGGACAGTGCATACGAGCAGTACTTC. Its protein is CASSLDSAYEQYF. The chain uses TRBV28 and TRBJ2-7, with D possibly being TRBD1 (6 bases). The CDR3 consists of 13 residues. Trimming took 3 bases from V and 4 from J, leaving 10 bases between them. Germline CDR1 MDHEN, CDR2 SYDVKM.

This clonotype was seen ten or more times. The CDR3 nucleotides read TGCGCCAGCAGTGACGCCCCAATCAGGGAAGCTTTCTTT. Protein: CASSDAPIREAFF. J is TRBJ1-1 and V is TRBV10-2; no clear D gene. This CDR3 has 13 amino acids. Trimming took 3 bases from V and 8 from J, leaving 13 bases between them. The germline CDR1 and CDR2 sequences are WSHSY and SAAADI.